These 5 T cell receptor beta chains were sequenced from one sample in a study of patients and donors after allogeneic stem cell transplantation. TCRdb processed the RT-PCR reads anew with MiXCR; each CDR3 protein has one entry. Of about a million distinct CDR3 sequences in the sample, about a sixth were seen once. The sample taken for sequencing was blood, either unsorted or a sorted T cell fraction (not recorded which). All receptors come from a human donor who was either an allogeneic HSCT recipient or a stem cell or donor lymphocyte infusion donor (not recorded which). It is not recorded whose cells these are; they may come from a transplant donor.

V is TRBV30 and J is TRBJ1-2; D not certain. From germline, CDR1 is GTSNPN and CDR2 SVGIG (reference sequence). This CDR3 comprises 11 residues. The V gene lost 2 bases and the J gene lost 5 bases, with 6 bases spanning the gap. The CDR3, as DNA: TGTGCCTGGAGTATTGATTATGGCTACACCTTC. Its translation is CAWSIDYGYTF.

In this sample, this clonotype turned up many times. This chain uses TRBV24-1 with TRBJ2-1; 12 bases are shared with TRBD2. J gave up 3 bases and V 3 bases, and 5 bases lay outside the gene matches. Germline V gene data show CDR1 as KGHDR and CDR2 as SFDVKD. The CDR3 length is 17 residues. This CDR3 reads CATSDQGLAGIYNEQFF. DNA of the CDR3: TGTGCCACCAGTGATCAGGGACTAGCGGGCATCTACAATGAGCAGTTCTTC.

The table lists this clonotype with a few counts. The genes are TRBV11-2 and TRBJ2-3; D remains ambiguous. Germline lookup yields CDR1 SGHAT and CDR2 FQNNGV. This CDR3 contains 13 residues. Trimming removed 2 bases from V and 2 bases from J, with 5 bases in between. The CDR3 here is CASSLYTTDTQYF. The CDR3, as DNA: TGTGCCAGCAGCTTATACACCACAGATACGCAGTATTTT.

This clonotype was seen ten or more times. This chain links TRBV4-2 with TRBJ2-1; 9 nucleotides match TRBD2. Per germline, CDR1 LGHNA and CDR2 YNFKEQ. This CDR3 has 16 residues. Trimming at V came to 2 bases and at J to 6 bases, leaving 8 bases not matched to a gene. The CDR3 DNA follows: TGTGCCAGCAGCCAAACCATAGCGGGGGCCGGCAATGAGCAGTTCTTC. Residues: CASSQTIAGAGNEQFF.

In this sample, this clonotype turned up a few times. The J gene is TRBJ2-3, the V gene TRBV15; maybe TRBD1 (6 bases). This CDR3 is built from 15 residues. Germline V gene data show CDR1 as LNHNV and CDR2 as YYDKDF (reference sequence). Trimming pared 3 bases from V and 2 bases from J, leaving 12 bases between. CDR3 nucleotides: TGTGCCACCAGCAGGGACAGCCGGGCCACAGATACGCAGTATTTT. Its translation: CATSRDSRATDTQYF.